A selection of T cell receptor beta chains follows, all from one sample in a study of PD-L1 blockade in urothelial cancer. Profiling relied on immunoSEQ multiplex PCR, and the TCRdb table lists in-frame clones only, not all of them. The sample lists tens of thousands of clones; more than 75% were seen once. The material was PBMCs, obtained around atezolizumab (anti-PD-L1) treatment. The origin of the receptors is a man between 60 and 75 years old with urothelial cancer. Both conserved end residues are part of each CDR3. A D gene is named only where the DNA matches it firmly. The size entry is marked missing in some rows and otherwise reads once, few, many or a size class.

clone size,J gene,V gene,D gene,CDR3 protein,CDR3 DNA
-,TRBJ2-5,TRBV5-4,-,CASSSSGDQETQYF,TGTGCCAGCAGCTCCTCCGGAGACCAAGAGACCCAGTACTTC
-,TRBJ2-3,TRBV19,-,CASRTYSTDTQYF,TGTGCCAGTAGGACTTATAGCACAGATACGCAGTATTTT
-,TRBJ2-3,TRBV6-5,TRBD1,CASSKGTGGVDTQYF,TGTGCCAGCAGTAAAGGGACAGGGGGCGTAGATACGCAGTATTTT
-,TRBJ2-5,TRBV4-3,-,CASSQEGLVQETQYF,TGCGCCAGCAGCCAAGAGGGTCTAGTACAAGAGACCCAGTACTTC
-,TRBJ1-1,TRBV6-5,-,CASSNGQILGTEAFF,TGTGCCAGCAGCAACGGACAGATTCTAGGCACTGAAGCTTTCTTT
-,TRBJ1-5,TRBV5-1,-,CASSQNGGGSQPQHF,TGCGCCAGCAGCCAAAATGGGGGGGGGTCCCAGCCCCAGCATTTT
-,TRBJ2-1,TRBV7-2,TRBD1,CASSSRARQGNEQFF,TGTGCCAGCAGCTCCAGGGCCCGACAGGGCAATGAGCAGTTCTTC
-,TRBJ1-1,TRBV25-1,-,CASIPSEGVSNTEAFF,TGTGCCAGCATCCCCTCCGAGGGGGTAAGCAACACTGAAGCTTTCTTT
once,TRBJ2-7,TRBV10-3,-,CAIKAQGRSYEQYF,TGTGCCATCAAGGCGCAGGGTAGATCCTACGAGCAGTACTTC
few,TRBJ2-7,TRBV19,TRBD2,CASSPSLLAGVSYEQYF,TGTGCCAGTAGTCCGAGCTTACTAGCGGGAGTGTCCTACGAGCAGTACTTC
-,TRBJ2-3,TRBV19,-,CASSIGRDTQYF,TGTGCCAGTAGTATAGGCCGGGACACACAGTATTTT
-,TRBJ2-7,TRBV28,-,CASGLGGPSYEQYF,TGTGCCAGCGGTCTGGGGGGTCCCTCCTACGAGCAGTACTTC
-,TRBJ1-5,TRBV2,TRBD1,CASSKSHATGQVPNQPQHF,TGTGCCAGCAGTAAGAGTCATGCGACAGGGCAAGTTCCCAATCAGCCCCAGCATTTT
few,TRBJ2-7,TRBV5-6,-,CASSFGSGTYEQYF,TGTGCCAGCAGCTTTGGTAGCGGCACCTACGAGCAGTACTTC
-,TRBJ2-2,TRBV30,TRBD2,CAWSVLASGRVVGELFF,TGTGCCTGGAGTGTACTTGCTAGCGGGAGGGTCGTCGGGGAGCTGTTTTTT
-,TRBJ2-3,TRBV6-5,-,CASSYRTITDTQYF,TGTGCCAGCAGTTACAGGACTATCACAGATACGCAGTATTTT
-,TRBJ1-6,TRBV6-6,-,CASSDRTIGNSPLHF,TGTGCCAGCAGCGACAGGACCATCGGTAATTCACCCCTCCACTTT
-,TRBJ2-7,TRBV11-2,TRBD2,CASSLSPAGGRYEQYF,TGTGCCAGCAGCTTGAGCCCCGCGGGAGGCCGATACGAGCAGTACTTC
-,TRBJ1-2,TRBV4-2,-,CASSLGGNGYTF,TGTGCCAGCAGCCTAGGGGGAAATGGCTACACCTTC
few,TRBJ1-5,TRBV27,TRBD1,CASRGDRVGSSNQPQHF,TGTGCCAGCAGGGGAGACAGGGTGGGTAGTAGCAATCAGCCCCAGCATTTT
-,TRBJ2-3,TRBV11-2,TRBD2,CASSLEARRRGSTDTQYF,TGTGCCAGCAGCTTAGAGGCCCGGAGGCGGGGGAGCACAGATACGCAGTATTTT
few,TRBJ1-2,TRBV7-2,TRBD1,CASSLDRGQGYTF,TGTGCCAGCAGCTTAGACAGGGGCCAGGGCTACACCTTC